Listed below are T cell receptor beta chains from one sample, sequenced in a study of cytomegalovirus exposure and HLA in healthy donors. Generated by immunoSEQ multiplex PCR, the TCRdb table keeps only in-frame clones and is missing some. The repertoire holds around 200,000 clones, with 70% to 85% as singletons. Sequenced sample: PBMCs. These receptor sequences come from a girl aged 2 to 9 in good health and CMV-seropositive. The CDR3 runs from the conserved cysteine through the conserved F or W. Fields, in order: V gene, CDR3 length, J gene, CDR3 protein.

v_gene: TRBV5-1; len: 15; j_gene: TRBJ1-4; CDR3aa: CASSSTTGETEKLFF
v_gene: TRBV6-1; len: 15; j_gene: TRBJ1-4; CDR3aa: CASTTEEAGGEKLFF
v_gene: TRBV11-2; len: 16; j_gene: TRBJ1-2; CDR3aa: CASSLGRGGRGYGYTF
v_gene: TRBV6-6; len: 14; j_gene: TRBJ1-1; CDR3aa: CASRQMGGDTEAFF
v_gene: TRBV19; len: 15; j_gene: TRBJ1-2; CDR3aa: CASNPTGRPHYGYTF
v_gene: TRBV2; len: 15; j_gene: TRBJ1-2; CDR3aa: CASSEGQTANYGYTF
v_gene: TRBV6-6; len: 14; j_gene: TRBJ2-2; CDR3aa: CASRSTGNTGELFF
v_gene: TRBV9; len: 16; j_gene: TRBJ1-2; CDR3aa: CASSVAGGETNYGYTF
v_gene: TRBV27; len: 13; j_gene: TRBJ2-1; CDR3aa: CAILSGKGAEQFF
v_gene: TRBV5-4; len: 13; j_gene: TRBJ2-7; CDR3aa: CASSLAGTREQYF
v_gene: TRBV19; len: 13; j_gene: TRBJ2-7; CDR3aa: CASSISVSYEQYF
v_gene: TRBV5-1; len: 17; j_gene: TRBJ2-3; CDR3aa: CASSYSTGSGNTDTQYF
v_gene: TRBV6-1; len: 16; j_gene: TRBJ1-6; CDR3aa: CASSEGWGRGNSPLHF
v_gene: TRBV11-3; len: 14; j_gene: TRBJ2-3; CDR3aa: CASSSLAGADTQYF
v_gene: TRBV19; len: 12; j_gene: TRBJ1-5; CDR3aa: CASTGRNQPQHF
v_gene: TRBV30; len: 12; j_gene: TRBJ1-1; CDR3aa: CAWSAQPPEAFF
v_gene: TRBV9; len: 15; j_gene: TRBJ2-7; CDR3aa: CASSPLGGTIYEQYF
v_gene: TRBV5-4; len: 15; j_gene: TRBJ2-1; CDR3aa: CASSLAQRGNNEQFF
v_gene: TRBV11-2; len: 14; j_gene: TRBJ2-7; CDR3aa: CASRDPQGVAEQYF
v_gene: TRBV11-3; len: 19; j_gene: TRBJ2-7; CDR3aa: CASSLDWTSGSISEYEQYF
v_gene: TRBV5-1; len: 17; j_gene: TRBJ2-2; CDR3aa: CASSYRGGSTGTGELFF
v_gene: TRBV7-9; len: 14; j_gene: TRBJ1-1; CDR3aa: CASSLGGGNTEAFF
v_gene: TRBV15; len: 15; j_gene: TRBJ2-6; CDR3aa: CATSRDRGGAGVLTF
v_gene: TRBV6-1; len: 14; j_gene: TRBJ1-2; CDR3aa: CASSEARAAVGYTF
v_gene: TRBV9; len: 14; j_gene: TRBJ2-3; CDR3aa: CASSVRDSVDTQYF
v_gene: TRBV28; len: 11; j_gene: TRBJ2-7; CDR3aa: CASAGRFEQYF
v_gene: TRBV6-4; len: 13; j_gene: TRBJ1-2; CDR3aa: CASSRQGNYGYTF
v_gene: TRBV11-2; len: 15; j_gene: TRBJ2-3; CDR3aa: CASSLLTPREDTQYF
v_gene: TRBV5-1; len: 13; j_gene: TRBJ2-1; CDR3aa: CASAGQGVNEQFF
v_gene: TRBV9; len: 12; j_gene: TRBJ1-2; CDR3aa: CASSSRGYGYTF
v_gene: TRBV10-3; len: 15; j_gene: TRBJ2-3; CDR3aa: CAISQTSRNTDTQYF
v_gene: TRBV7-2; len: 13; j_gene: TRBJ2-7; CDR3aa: CASSLASSYEQYF
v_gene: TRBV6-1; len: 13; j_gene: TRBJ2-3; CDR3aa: CASSLEAGDTQYF
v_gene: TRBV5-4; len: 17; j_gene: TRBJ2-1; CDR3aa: CASSLYQTGGSYNEQFF
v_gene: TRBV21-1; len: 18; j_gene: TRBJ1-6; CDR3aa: CASIRGRRERGSNSPLHF
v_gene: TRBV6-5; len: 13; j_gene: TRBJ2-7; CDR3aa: CASRRGGGYEQYF
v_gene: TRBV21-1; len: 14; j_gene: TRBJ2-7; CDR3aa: CASSAGQESYEQYF
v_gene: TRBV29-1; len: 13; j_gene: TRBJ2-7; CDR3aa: CSVEGSRSYEQYF
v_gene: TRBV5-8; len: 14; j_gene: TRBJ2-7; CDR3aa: CASSLVGVTYEQYF
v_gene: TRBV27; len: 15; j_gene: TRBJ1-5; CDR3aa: CASSFSGGWDQPQHF
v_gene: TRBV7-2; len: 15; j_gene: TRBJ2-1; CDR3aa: CASSWTSGNGAEQFF
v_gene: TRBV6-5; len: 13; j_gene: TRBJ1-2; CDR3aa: CASSRGPSYGYTF
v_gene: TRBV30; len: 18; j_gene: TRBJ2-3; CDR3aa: CARSRGGFGTSFTDTQYF
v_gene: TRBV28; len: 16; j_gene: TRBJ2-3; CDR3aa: CASSSLGGGKLNTQYF
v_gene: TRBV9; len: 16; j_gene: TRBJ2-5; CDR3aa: CASSESWGGVQETQYF
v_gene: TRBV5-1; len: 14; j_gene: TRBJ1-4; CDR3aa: CASSLDVADEKLFF
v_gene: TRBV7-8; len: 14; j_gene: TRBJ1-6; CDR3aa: CASSPGTGPAPLHF
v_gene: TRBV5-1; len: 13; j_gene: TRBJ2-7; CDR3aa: CASSFDTSYEQYF
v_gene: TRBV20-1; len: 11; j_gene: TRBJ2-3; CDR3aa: CSALFLDTQYF
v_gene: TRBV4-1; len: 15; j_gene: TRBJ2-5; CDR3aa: CASSHPTGILETQYF
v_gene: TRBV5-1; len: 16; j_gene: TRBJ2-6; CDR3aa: CASSPDVRVGANVLTF
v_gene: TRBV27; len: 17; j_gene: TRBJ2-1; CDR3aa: CASSPTGSDISYNEQFF
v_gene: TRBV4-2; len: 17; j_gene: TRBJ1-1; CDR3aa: CASSQDLAQGRNTEAFF
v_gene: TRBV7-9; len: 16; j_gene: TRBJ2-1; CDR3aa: CASSSMSDRGSNEQFF
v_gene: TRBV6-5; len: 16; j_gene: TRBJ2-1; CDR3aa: CASSYSAGSSYNEQFF
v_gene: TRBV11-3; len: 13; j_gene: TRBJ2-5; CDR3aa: CASSGIGEETQYF
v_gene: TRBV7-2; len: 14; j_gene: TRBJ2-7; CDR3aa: CASSPPQDRLLQYF
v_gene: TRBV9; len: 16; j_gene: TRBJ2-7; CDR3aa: CASSVGGRGGVYEQYF
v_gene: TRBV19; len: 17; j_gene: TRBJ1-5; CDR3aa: CASSTRDSLYSNQPQHF